This T cell receptor (beta chain) was captured by sequencing in a study of blood T cell repertoires in COVID-19. Data came from immunoSEQ multiplex PCR; TCRdb stores just in-frame clones and leaves some out. The sample has a few hundred thousand clones, 88% seen once. Trimming removed 3 bases at V and 7 bases at J, with 10 bases between. The CDR3 extends over 13 amino acids. CDR1 SGHTA and CDR2 FQGNSA come from the germline V gene. The V and J genes are TRBV7-2 and TRBJ2-1, with D uncertain. The receptor was derived from a woman aged 30 to 39 who had recovered from COVID-19. Sequenced material: peripheral blood. The CDR3 loop reads CASSFVPLNEQFF. The CDR3 nucleotides read TGTGCCAGCAGCTTCGTCCCCCTGAATGAGCAGTTCTTC.